These T cell receptor beta chains were read from a single sample in a study of a mutant IDH1 vaccine in newly diagnosed glioma. TCRdb keeps only in-frame clones here, not all; method: immunoSEQ multiplex PCR. This table has 70,000 to 100,000 clones, over 75% appearing once. The source material was PBMCs, sampled from a glioma patient treated with radiotherapy, temozolomide or both. The origin of the receptors is a man aged 35-49 years with glioma. Some clones in this sample may be carry-over from other donors' samples. Both conserved end residues are part of each CDR3. Fields, in order: D gene, J gene, clone size, V gene, CDR3 protein, CDR3 DNA. D genes are given only for firm matches. Size values are once, few and many counts, or a class for expanded clones, and some rows have none.

-,TRBJ2-7,-,TRBV20-1,CSARQNYEQYF,TGCAGTGCTAGACAGAACTACGAGCAGTACTTC
-,TRBJ2-7,-,TRBV11-2,CASSAKYEQYF,TGTGCCAGCAGCGCCAAGTACGAGCAGTACTTC
-,TRBJ1-2,-,TRBV29-1,CSVEDYQGRDYGYTF,TGCAGCGTTGAAGATTATCAGGGAAGAGACTATGGCTACACCTTC
-,TRBJ1-5,few,TRBV19,CASSTLDGSNQPQHF,TGTGCCAGTAGTACCCTGGACGGTAGCAATCAGCCCCAGCATTTT
-,TRBJ2-3,-,TRBV25-1,CASSGLVATDTQYF,TGTGCCAGCAGTGGACTGGTGGCCACAGATACGCAGTATTTT
-,TRBJ1-1,-,TRBV29-1,CSVPLDSQVVVF,TGCAGCGTCCCCCTTGACAGCCAGGTGGTGGTCTTT
-,TRBJ2-2,-,TRBV6-5,CASKNGGFTGELFF,TGTGCCAGCAAAAACGGGGGCTTCACCGGGGAGCTGTTTTTT
-,TRBJ2-7,-,TRBV6-6,CASSLSPATTTYEQYF,TGTGCCAGCAGTTTGTCCCCGGCAACTACCACCTACGAGCAGTACTTC
-,TRBJ2-7,-,TRBV5-1,CASTPDSSYEQYF,TGCGCCAGCACCCCGGACAGTTCCTACGAGCAGTACTTC
-,TRBJ1-1,few,TRBV2,CASSGTNTEAFF,TGTGCCAGCAGTGGTACGAACACTGAAGCTTTCTTT
TRBD1,TRBJ1-3,-,TRBV9,CASSVTGGSGNTIYF,TGTGCCAGCAGCGTAACAGGGGGCAGTGGAAACACCATATATTTT
TRBD1,TRBJ1-1,once,TRBV2,CASREGASRTEAFF,TGTGCCAGCAGGGAGGGGGCGTCTCGGACTGAAGCTTTCTTT
-,TRBJ1-2,-,TRBV7-9,CASSLGKANIYGYTF,TGTGCCAGCAGCTTGGGCAAAGCCAATATCTATGGCTACACCTTC
TRBD1,TRBJ2-5,-,TRBV13,CASTRTGGAWETQYF,TGTGCCAGCACCCGGACAGGGGGCGCGTGGGAGACCCAGTACTTC
-,TRBJ2-3,-,TRBV29-1,CSVEVGVPTDTQYF,TGCAGCGTTGAAGTCGGAGTTCCTACAGATACGCAGTATTTT
-,TRBJ2-7,-,TRBV19,CASSIGGEQYF,TGTGCCAGTAGTATTGGAGGCGAGCAGTACTTC
TRBD1,TRBJ2-7,many,TRBV30,CAWSDDRGHSRWNYEQYF,TGTGCCTGGAGTGATGACAGGGGGCACTCGAGGTGGAATTACGAGCAGTACTTC
-,TRBJ2-6,-,TRBV2,CASSAGDGNVLTF,TGTGCCAGCAGTGCCGGTGACGGCAACGTCCTGACTTTC
TRBD1,TRBJ1-6,-,TRBV2,CASTWTGNNSPLHF,TGTGCCAGCACCTGGACAGGGAATAATTCACCCCTCCACTTT
-,TRBJ1-6,-,TRBV25-1,CASSETRTEGNSPLHF,TGTGCCAGCAGTGAAACGAGGACGGAAGGAAATTCACCCCTCCACTTT
-,TRBJ2-7,-,TRBV28,CASIKDAYEQYF,TGTGCCAGCATCAAGGACGCCTACGAGCAGTACTTC